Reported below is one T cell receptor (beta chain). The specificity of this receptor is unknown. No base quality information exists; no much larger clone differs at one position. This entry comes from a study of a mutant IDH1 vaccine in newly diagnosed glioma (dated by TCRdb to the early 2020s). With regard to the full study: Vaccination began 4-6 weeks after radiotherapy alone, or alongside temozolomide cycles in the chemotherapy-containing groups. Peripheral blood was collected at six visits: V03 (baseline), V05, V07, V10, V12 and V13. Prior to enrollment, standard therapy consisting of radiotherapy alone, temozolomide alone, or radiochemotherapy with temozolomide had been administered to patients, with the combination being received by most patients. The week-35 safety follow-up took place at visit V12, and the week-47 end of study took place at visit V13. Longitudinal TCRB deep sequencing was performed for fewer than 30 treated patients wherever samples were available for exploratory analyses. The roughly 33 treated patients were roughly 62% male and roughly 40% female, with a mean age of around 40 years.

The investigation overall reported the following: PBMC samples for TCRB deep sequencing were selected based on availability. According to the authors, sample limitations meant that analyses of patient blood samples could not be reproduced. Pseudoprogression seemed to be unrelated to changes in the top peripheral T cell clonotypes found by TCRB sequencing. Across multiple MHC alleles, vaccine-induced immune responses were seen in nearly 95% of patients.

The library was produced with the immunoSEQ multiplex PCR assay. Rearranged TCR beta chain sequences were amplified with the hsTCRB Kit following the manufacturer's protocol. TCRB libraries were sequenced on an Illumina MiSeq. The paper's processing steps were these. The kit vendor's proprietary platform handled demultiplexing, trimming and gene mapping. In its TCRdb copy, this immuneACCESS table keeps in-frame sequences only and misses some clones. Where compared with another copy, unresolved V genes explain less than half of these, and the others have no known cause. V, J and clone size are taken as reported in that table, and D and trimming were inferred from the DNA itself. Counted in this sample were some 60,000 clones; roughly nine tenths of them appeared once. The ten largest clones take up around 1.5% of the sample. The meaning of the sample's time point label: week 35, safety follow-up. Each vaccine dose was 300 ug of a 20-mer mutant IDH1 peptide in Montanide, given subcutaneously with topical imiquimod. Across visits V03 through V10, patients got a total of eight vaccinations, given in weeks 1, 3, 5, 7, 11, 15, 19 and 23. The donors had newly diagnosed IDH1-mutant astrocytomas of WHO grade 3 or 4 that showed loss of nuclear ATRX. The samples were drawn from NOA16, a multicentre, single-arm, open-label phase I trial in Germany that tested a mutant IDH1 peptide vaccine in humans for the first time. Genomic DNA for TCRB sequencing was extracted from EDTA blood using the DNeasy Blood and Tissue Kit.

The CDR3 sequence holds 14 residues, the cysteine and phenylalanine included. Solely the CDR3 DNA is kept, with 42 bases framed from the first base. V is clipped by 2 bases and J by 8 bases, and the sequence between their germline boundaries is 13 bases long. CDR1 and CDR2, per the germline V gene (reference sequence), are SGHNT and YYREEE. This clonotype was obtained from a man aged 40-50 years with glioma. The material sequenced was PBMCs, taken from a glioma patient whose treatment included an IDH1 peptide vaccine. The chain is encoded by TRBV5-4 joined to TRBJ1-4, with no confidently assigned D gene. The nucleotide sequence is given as TGTGCCAGCAGCTTCGGCGCTTGGGAGGAAAAACTGTTTTTT. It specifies CASSFGAWEEKLFF.